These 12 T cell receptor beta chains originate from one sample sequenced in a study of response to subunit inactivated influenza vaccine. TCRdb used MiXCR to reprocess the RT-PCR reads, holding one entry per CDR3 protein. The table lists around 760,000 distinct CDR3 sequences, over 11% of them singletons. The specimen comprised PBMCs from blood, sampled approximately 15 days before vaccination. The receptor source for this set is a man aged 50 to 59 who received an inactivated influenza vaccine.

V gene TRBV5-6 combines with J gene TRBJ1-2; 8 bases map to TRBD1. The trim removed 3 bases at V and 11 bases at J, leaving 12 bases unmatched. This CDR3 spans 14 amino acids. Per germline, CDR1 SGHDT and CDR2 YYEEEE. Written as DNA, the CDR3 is TGTGCCAGCAGCTCTGGAGCCGGACAGGGTAAATACACCTTC. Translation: CASSSGAGQGKYTF.

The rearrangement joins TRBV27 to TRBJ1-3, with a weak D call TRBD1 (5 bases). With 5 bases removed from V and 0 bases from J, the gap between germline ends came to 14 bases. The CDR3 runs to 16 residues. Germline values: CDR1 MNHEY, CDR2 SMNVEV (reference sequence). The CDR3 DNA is TGTGCCAGCAGTCTCCGGACACCTTACTCTGGAAACACCATATATTTT. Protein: CASSLRTPYSGNTIYF.

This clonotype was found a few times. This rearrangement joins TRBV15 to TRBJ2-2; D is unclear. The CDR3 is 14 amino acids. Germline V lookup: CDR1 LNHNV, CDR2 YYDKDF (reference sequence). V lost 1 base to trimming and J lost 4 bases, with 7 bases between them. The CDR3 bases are TGTGCCACCAGCAGAGTGACGGCCACCGGGGAGCTGTTTTTT. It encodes CATSRVTATGELFF.

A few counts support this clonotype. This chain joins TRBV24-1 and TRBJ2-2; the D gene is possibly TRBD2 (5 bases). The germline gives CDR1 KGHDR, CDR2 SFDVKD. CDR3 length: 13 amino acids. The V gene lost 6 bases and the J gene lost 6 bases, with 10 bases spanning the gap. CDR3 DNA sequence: TGTGCCACCAGTCGGGGATCGCCCGGGGAGCTGTTTTTT. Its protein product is CATSRGSPGELFF.

CDR3 residues: CASSITDRSFTDTQYF. Written as DNA, the CDR3 is TGTGCCAGCAGCATAACTGACAGGAGCTTCACAGATACGCAGTATTTT. J is TRBJ2-3 and V is TRBV7-9; D might be TRBD1 (6 bases). The CDR3 covers 16 residues. CDR1 and CDR2 from the germline V gene are SEHNR and FQNEAQ (reference sequence). Trimming removed 5 bases at V and 2 bases at J, with 17 bases between. Variable domain in full (rest from reference TRBV7-9 and TRBJ2-3): DTGVSQNPRHKITKRGQNVTFRCDPISEHNRLYWYRQTLGQGPEFLTYFQNEAQLEKSRLLSDRFSAERPKGSFSTLEIQRTEQGDSAMYLCASSITDRSFTDTQYFGPGTRLTVL.

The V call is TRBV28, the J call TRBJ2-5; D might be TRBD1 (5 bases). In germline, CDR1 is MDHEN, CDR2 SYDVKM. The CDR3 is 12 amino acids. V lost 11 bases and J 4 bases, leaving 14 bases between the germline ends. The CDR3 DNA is TGTGCCTCCGGGCAGGGAAGAGAGACCCAGTACTTC. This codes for CASGQGRETQYF.

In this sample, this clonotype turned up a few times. CDR3 protein: CASSSGANRNQPQHF. CDR3 DNA sequence: TGTGCCAGCAGCTCTGGTGCCAACAGGAATCAGCCCCAGCATTTT. The chain is built from TRBV5-5 and TRBJ1-5, with D possibly being TRBD1 (5 bases). The germline V gene encodes CDR1 SGHKS and CDR2 YYEKEE (reference sequence). V dropped 3 bases and J dropped 4 bases, with 14 bases sitting between them. The CDR3 runs 15 residues.

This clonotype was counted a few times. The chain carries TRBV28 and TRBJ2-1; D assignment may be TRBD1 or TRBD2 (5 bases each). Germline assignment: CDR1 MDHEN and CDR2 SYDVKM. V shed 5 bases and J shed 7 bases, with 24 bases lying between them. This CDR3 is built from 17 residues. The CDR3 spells CASSNNGEAGWRNEQFF. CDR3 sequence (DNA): TGTGCCAGCAGTAATAACGGAGAGGCAGGGTGGAGGAATGAGCAGTTCTTC.

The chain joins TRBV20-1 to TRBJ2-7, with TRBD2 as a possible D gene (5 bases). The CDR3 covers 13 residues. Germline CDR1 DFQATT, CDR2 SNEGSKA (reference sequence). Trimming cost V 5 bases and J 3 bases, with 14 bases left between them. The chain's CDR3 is CSAGPRAGYEQYF. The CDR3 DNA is TGCAGTGCTGGGCCGAGGGCCGGCTACGAGCAGTACTTC.

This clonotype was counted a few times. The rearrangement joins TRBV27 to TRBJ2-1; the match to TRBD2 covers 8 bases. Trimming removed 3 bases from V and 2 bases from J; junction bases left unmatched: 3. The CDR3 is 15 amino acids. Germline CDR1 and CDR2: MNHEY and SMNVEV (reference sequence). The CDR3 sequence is CASSFAGGAYNEQFF. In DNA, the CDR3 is TGTGCCAGCAGTTTTGCCGGGGGGGCCTACAATGAGCAGTTCTTC.

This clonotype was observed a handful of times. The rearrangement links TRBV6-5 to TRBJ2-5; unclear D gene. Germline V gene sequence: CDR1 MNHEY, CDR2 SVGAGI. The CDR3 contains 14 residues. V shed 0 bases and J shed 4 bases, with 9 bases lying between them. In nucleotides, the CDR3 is TGTGCCAGCAGTTACTCTAGCACGGGAGAGACCCAGTACTTC. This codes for CASSYSSTGETQYF.

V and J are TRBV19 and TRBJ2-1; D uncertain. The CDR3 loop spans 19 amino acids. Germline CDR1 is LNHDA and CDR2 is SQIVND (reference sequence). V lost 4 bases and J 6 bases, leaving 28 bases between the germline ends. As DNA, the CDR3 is TGTGCCAGTAGTACCCCGGGTATTATGGGGTCTAGGAGCTCCAATGAGCAGTTCTTC. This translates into CASSTPGIMGSRSSNEQFF.